A single T cell receptor (beta chain) is shown here with its context. Antigen unknown. The data were obtained in a study of cytotoxic CD8 clonotypes in ibrutinib-treated CLL. Whole-study results and caveats: Private clonotypes, not public ones, expanded at ibrutinib response.

The assay was immunoSEQ multiplex PCR, and TCRdb's table has in-frame clones only and misses some. The sample yields around 310,000 clones, around four fifths seen once. This CDR3 contains 15 residues. The V end was cut by 0 bases, the J end by 3 bases, with 11 bases between. Germline CDR1 and CDR2: SGHAT and FQNNGV. Sequences were derived from PBMCs, sampled before ibrutinib treatment. The genes are TRBV11-2 and TRBJ1-2; no definite D call. This receptor was taken from a human donor with chronic lymphocytic leukemia. The CDR3, as DNA: TGTGCCAGCAGCTTAGATAGTGGGCACTACTATGGCTACACCTTC. Residues: CASSLDSGHYYGYTF.